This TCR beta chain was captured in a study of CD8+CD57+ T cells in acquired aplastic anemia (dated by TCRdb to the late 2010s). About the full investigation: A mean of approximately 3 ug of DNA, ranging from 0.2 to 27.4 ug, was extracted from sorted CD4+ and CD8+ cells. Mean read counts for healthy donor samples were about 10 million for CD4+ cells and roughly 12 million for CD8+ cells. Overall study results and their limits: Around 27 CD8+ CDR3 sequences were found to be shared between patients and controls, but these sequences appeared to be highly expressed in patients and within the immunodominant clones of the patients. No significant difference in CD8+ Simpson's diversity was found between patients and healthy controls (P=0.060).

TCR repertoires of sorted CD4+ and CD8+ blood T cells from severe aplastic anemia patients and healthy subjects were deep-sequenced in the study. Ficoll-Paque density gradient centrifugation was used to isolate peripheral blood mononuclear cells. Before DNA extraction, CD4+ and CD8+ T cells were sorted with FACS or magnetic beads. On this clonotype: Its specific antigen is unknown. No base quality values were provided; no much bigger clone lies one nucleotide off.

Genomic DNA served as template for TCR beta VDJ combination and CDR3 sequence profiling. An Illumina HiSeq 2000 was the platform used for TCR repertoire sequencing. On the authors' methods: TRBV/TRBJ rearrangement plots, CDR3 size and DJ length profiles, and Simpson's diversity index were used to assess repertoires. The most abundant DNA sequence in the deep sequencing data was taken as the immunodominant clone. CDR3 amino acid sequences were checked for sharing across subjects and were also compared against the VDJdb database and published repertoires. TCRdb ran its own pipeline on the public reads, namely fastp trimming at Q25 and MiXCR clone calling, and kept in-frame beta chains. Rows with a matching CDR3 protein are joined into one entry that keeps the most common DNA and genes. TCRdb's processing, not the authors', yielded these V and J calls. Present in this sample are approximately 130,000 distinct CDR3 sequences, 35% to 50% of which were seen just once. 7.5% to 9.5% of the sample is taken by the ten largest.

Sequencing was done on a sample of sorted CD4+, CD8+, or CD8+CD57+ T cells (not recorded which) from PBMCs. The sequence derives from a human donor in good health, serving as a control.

The DNA reads as follows: TGTGCCATCAGTTACACCGATGAATTGTACGAGCAGTACTTC. Its translation reads: CAISYTDELYEQYF. The chain is assembled from TRBV10-3 and TRBJ2-7, with the D gene uncertain. The CDR3, cysteine through phenylalanine, is 14 amino acids long. The retained sequence is limited to the CDR3, 42 bases, with the frame set at the first base. According to the germline V gene, CDR1 reads ENHRY and CDR2 reads SYGVKD. The V and J ends are trimmed by 5 bases and 4 bases, leaving 15 bases between them.